The table lists the clone carrying this TCR beta chain with a few counts. Participants were placed into cohorts based on the clinical history they reported. Study processing details: Estimation of nucleated cell counts relied on the amplification of reference gene primers. Repertoires were generated with immunoSEQ multiplex PCR, while TCRdb's copy carries only in-frame clones and drops some. That table supplies the V and J calls and clone size; D and trimming were determined from the DNA. The data contain a few hundred thousand clones, more than 85% of them singletons. These data come from a study of blood T cell repertoires in COVID-19. Study overall: PBMCs, B-cell-depleted T cells, or T cells were the source of the cDNA or gDNA that made up the material.

Sequenced: PBMCs or T cells enriched from blood (not recorded which). The origin of this receptor is a woman in her fifties or sixties who had recovered from COVID-19.

The CDR3 nucleotides read TGTGCCAGCAGCTTAAAGCTGTCCTACGAGCAGTACTTC. Protein sequence: CASSLKLSYEQYF. V is TRBV7-8 and J is TRBJ2-7; D is uncertain. The V end lost 2 bases, the J end lost 1 base, and 6 bases lay between the germline ends. Germline lookup yields CDR1 SGHVS and CDR2 FQNEAQ. The CDR3 is 13 residues long.